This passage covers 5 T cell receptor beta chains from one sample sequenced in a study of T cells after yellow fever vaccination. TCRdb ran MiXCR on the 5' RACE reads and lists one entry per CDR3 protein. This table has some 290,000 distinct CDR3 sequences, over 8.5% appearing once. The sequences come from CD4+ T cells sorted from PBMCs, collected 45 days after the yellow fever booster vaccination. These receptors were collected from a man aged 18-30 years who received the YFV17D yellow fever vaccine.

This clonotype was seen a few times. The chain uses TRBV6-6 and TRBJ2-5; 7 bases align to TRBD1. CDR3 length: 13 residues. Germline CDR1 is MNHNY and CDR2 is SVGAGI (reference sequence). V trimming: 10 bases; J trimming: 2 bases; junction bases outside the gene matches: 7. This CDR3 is CATQGQVQETQYF. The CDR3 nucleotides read TGTGCCACCCAAGGACAGGTTCAAGAGACCCAGTACTTC.

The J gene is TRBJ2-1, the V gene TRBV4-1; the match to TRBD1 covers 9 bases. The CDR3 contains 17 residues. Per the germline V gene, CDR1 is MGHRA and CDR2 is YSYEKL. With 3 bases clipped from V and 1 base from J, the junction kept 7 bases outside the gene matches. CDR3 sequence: CASSHLRTGVSYNEQFF. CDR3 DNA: TGCGCCAGCAGCCACCTCAGGACAGGGGTATCCTACAATGAGCAGTTCTTC.

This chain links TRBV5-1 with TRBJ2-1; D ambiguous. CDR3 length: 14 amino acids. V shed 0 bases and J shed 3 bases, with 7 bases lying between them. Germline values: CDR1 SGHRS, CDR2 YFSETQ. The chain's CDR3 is CASSLAARYNEQFF. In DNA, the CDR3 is TGCGCCAGCAGCTTGGCGGCACGCTACAATGAGCAGTTCTTC.

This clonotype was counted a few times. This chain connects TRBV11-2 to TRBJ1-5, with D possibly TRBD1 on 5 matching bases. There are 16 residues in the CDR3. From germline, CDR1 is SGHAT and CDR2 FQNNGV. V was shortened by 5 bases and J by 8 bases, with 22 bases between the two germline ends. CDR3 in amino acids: CASSGIRQGRLEPQHF. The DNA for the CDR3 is TGTGCCAGCAGCGGGATCCGGCAGGGACGTTTGGAGCCCCAGCATTTT.

In nucleotides, the CDR3 is TGTGCCATCCGACGACAGGGCTCAGATACGCAGTATTTT. Protein: CAIRRQGSDTQYF. The chain links TRBV11-2 to TRBJ2-3, with 7 bases lining up with TRBD1. This CDR3 has 13 residues. Germline V gene lookup returns CDR1 SGHAT and CDR2 FQNNGV. V lost 10 bases, J lost 4 bases, and 8 bases stayed unmatched.